Reported below is one T cell receptor (beta chain). The data are from a study of blood T cell repertoires in COVID-19. Overall study: Collection of acute and convalescent COVID-19 samples took place in the United States, Italy and Spain. The cDNA or gDNA used as material had been derived from T cells, B-cell-depleted T cells, or PBMCs.

Participants' own reports of clinical history determined their cohort assignment. Donors in Cohort 3 who had recovered were those with two negative PCRs, healthcare professional clearance, or resolution of their symptoms. The table came from immunoSEQ multiplex PCR; TCRdb's copy has only in-frame clones and leaves some out. The table records 400,000 to 500,000 clones, approximately 90% of them present only once. Germline V gene lookup returns CDR1 SGHTA and CDR2 FQGNSA. The CDR3 consists of 14 residues. V shed 5 bases and J shed 7 bases, with 18 bases lying between them. The TCR originated in a woman aged 40 to 50 who had recovered from COVID-19. The chain recombines TRBV7-2 with TRBJ2-7; maybe TRBD2 (5 bases). The sequenced sample was PBMCs or T cells enriched from blood (not recorded which). The CDR3 nucleotides read TGTGCCAGCAGCCCCGGCGGGCGAGAGTGGGAGCAGTACTTC. Residues: CASSPGGREWEQYF.